A selection of T cell receptor beta chains follows, all from one sample in a study of control samples from healthy donors and cancer patients. Clones were read by immunoSEQ multiplex PCR, and TCRdb kept only the in-frame ones, dropping some. The table includes over 150,000 clones, around 90% detected once. Sequencing used blood. The receptor set was obtained from a man under 40 in good health. Each CDR3 is given with its conserved first and last residue. A D gene is named only where the DNA matches it firmly. Size is stated for part of the rows, as once, few or many counts, or as a class when the clone is expanded.

CDR3 DNA	CDR3 protein	V gene	J gene	D gene	clone size
TGCGCCAGCAGCCAAGATCGGGACAGCGCGAACACCGGGGAGCTGTTTTTT	CASSQDRDSANTGELFF	TRBV4-3	TRBJ2-2	TRBD1	NA
TGTGCCAGCAGTGACGCGGGGGGACTAACGGGACTAGCGGGAGACTATGAGCAGTTCTTC	CASSDAGGLTGLAGDYEQFF	TRBV2	TRBJ2-1	TRBD2	NA
TGTGCCAGCAGTCAAAGGGGCGGGGATAGGACAGATACGCAGTATTTT	CASSQRGGDRTDTQYF	TRBV3-1/TRBV3-2	TRBJ2-3	NA	NA
TGTGCCAGCAGCGTACTAGCGGGTACCTCAGATACGCAGTATTTT	CASSVLAGTSDTQYF	TRBV9	TRBJ2-3	TRBD2	NA
TGTGCCTGGACCCCGACAGGGGGCATATATTCACCCCTCCACTTT	CAWTPTGGIYSPLHF	TRBV30	TRBJ1-6	TRBD1	NA
TGTGCCAGCACCTCCTCGAGGGCTCCGAGCACTGAAGCTTTCTTT	CASTSSRAPSTEAFF	TRBV28	TRBJ1-1	NA	once
TGTGCCAGCAGTGACCAGGTCGGCTCACCCCTCCACTTT	CASSDQVGSPLHF	TRBV6-4	TRBJ1-6	NA	NA
TGTGCCAGCAGCTTCACCGGGACTAGCGGCTACGAGCAGTACTTC	CASSFTGTSGYEQYF	TRBV7-9	TRBJ2-7	TRBD2	NA
TGCGCCAGCAGTGAACTAGCGGGTCCCCAGTACTTC	CASSELAGPQYF	TRBV10-2	TRBJ2-7	TRBD2	NA
TGTGCCAGCAGCCAACCCGACTTTAGCGATACGCAGTATTTT	CASSQPDFSDTQYF	TRBV4-2	TRBJ2-3	NA	NA
TGTGCCAGCAGCGTAGGGCTGGGCCCCCCTGGAAACACCATATATTTT	CASSVGLGPPGNTIYF	TRBV9	TRBJ1-3	NA	NA
TGTGCCAGTAGTTTTGGGGAGAACTATGGCTACACCTTC	CASSFGENYGYTF	TRBV19	TRBJ1-2	NA	NA
TGTGCCAGCAGTCCAAACCCCGGGAACACTGAAGCTTTCTTT	CASSPNPGNTEAFF	TRBV6-4	TRBJ1-1	NA	NA
TGTGCCAGCAGCTTACTATGGGGGGGAAGACAGGGCAGCAATCAGCCCCAGCATTTT	CASSLLWGGRQGSNQPQHF	TRBV11-3	TRBJ1-5	TRBD1	NA
TGTGCCAGCAGCCCCGACTCCGGAAACACCATATATTTT	CASSPDSGNTIYF	TRBV9	TRBJ1-3	NA	NA
TGTGCCAGCAGTTTATACGGAGGTTCCTCGGGGGAAAAACTGTTTTTT	CASSLYGGSSGEKLFF	TRBV27	TRBJ1-4	NA	NA
TGTGCCAGCAGCTTGGAGACGGATACCCCCTATAATTCACCCCTCCACTTT	CASSLETDTPYNSPLHF	TRBV21-1	TRBJ1-6	NA	NA
TGTGCCATCAGTGAGTCGTCTAGCGGGGGGGCCGATACGCAGTATTTT	CAISESSSGGADTQYF	TRBV10-3	TRBJ2-3	TRBD2	NA